These 23 T cell receptor beta chains share one sample of origin, sequenced in a study of blood T cell repertoires in COVID-19. Assay used: immunoSEQ multiplex PCR; TCRdb lists only in-frame clones, some missing. The sample has about 220,000 clones; 82% are singletons. The sequencing sample was made of peripheral blood. The receptors come from a woman in her 70s with acute or convalescent COVID-19.

The table lists this clone with a count of one. The chain recombines TRBV27 with TRBJ1-5, with D perhaps TRBD1 (6 bases). Trimming took 6 bases from V and 0 from J, leaving 12 bases between them. Germline CDR1 reads MNHEY; CDR2 reads SMNVEV (reference sequence). This CDR3 spans 15 amino acids. In DNA form, the CDR3 reads TGTGCCAGCAGCTCACGGGACACTAGCAATCAGCCCCAGCATTTT. This codes for CASSSRDTSNQPQHF.

DNA for the CDR3: TGCGCCAGCAGCTCGACAGAAGATTCACCCCTCCACTTT. Translating gives CASSSTEDSPLHF. This chain connects TRBV5-1 to TRBJ1-6, with D tentatively TRBD1 (5 bases). With 3 bases removed from V and 8 bases from J, the gap between germline ends came to 9 bases. The CDR3 totals 13 residues. Germline CDR1 reads SGHRS; CDR2 reads YFSETQ.

The chain uses TRBV7-9 and TRBJ2-7; D is unresolved. The length of the CDR3 is 14 residues. The V end was cut by 2 bases, the J end by 3 bases, with 11 bases between. The germline gives CDR1 SEHNR, CDR2 FQNEAQ (reference sequence). CDR3 protein: CASSLPGIRYEQYF. CDR3 bases: TGTGCCAGCAGCTTACCCGGTATCCGCTACGAGCAGTACTTC.

The gene calls are TRBV5-6 and TRBJ2-2, with D perhaps matching TRBD1 (5 bases). CDR1 is SGHDT, CDR2 YYEEEE, per germline. There are 13 residues in the CDR3. V was shortened by 4 bases and J by 5 bases, with 9 bases between the two germline ends. The CDR3 loop reads CASSKGETGELFF. CDR3 nucleotides: TGTGCCAGCAGCAAAGGGGAAACCGGGGAGCTGTTTTTT.

The V gene is TRBV4-1, the J gene TRBJ1-4; D gene unclear. Trimming pared 2 bases from V and 8 bases from J, leaving 15 bases between. The germline V gene encodes CDR1 MGHRA and CDR2 YSYEKL. The CDR3 extends over 15 amino acids. This chain's CDR3 is CASSQNAGEWEKLFF. DNA for the CDR3: TGCGCCAGCAGCCAAAACGCCGGGGAATGGGAAAAACTGTTTTTT.

The rearrangement uses TRBV27 and TRBJ1-5; D possibly corresponds to TRBD1 (5 bases). The CDR3 totals 14 residues. The V gene's germline CDR1 is MNHEY and CDR2 SMNVEV (reference sequence). The germline V and J ends were trimmed by 8 bases and 2 bases, with 13 bases remaining between them. CDR3 nucleotide sequence: TGTGCCAGCTCGGGGGTCCTCGGCAATCAGCCCCAGCATTTT. It is translated as CASSGVLGNQPQHF.

This rearrangement joins TRBV19 to TRBJ2-5; a possible D gene is TRBD2 (5 bases). V was cut by 5 bases and J by 7 bases, with 11 bases left in between. The CDR3 has 12 residues. CDR1 and CDR2 from the germline V gene are LNHDA and SQIVND (reference sequence). The CDR3 reads CASSPPAGTQYF. In DNA form, the CDR3 reads TGTGCCAGTAGTCCCCCCGCGGGGACCCAGTACTTC.

The chain couples TRBV30 to TRBJ1-1; D may be TRBD1 (5 bases). V was clipped by 4 bases and J by 5 bases, with 17 bases between them. The CDR3 loop spans 14 amino acids. Germline assignment: CDR1 GTSNPN and CDR2 SVGIG (reference sequence). CDR3 residues: CAWKIGGSGTEAFF. CDR3 DNA sequence: TGTGCCTGGAAGATTGGGGGGAGTGGAACTGAAGCTTTCTTT.

The chain couples TRBV10-1 to TRBJ2-5; 10 bases align to TRBD2. From germline, CDR1 is WNHNN and CDR2 SYGVQD (reference sequence). The CDR3 runs to 15 residues. V dropped 5 bases and J dropped 5; count of bases not matched to a gene: 8. The CDR3 region has the DNA TGCGCCAGCAGTTCCAGCGGGGGGGCTCGTGAGACCCAGTACTTC. It specifies CASSSSGGARETQYF.

The chain joins TRBV5-1 to TRBJ1-4, with 7 positions matching TRBD1. The CDR3 contains 16 residues. V was pared by 4 bases and J by 0 bases, with 6 bases of the junction left unmatched. From germline, CDR1 is SGHRS and CDR2 YFSETQ. CDR3 sequence: CASSGGQLATNEKLFF. The CDR3 region has the DNA TGCGCCAGCAGCGGGGGACAGCTTGCAACTAATGAAAAACTGTTTTTT.

The chain uses TRBV4-3 and TRBJ2-1; 10 bases agree with TRBD1. The germline gives CDR1 LGHNA, CDR2 YSLEER. Losses at the gene ends were 3 bases for V and 5 bases for J; bases not matched to a gene: 4. The CDR3 has 15 residues. DNA of the CDR3: TGCGCCAGCAGCCACGTGGGACAGGGGAACAATGAGCAGTTCTTC. It specifies CASSHVGQGNNEQFF.

This clone was recorded only once. The V call is TRBV5-1, the J call TRBJ2-1; 8 positions agree with TRBD2. The CDR3 contains 14 residues. Germline V gene data show CDR1 as SGHRS and CDR2 as YFSETQ. Losses at the gene ends were 2 bases for V and 5 bases for J; bases not matched to a gene: 3. CDR3 bases: TGCGCCAGCAGCTTTAATAGCGGGGACAATGAGCAGTTCTTC. This sequence encodes CASSFNSGDNEQFF.

V and J are TRBV24-1 and TRBJ1-4, with 9 bases matching TRBD1. Germline CDR1 is KGHDR and CDR2 is SFDVKD. Germline trimming cut 2 bases from V and 8 bases from J; bases unmatched to any gene: 5. The CDR3 runs 15 residues. The CDR3 region is CATSDSGTGWEKLFF. Here the CDR3 DNA reads TGTGCCACCAGTGATTCCGGGACAGGGTGGGAAAAACTGTTTTTT.

J is TRBJ1-3 and V is TRBV6-5; 7 bases fit TRBD1. The CDR3 loop spans 15 amino acids. Germline-derived CDR1 and CDR2 are MNHEY and SVGAGI. The V segment lost 4 bases and the J segment 4 bases; nucleotides outside the gene matches: 7. CDR3 in DNA: TGTGCCAGCAGTTCCTCAGGGGGTGGCGGAAACACCATATATTTT. The encoded protein is CASSSSGGGGNTIYF.

The chain uses TRBV7-8 and TRBJ2-4; 11 bases agree with TRBD1. With V trimmed by 4 bases and J by 4 bases, 3 bases remained unmatched. Germline V lookup: CDR1 SGHVS, CDR2 FQNEAQ. This CDR3 is built from 15 residues. The CDR3 sequence is CASSSGQGAKNIQYF. The CDR3 DNA reads as TGTGCCAGCAGCTCCGGACAGGGGGCTAAAAACATTCAGTACTTC. Using reference TRBV7-8 and TRBJ2-4 for the parts outside the CDR3, the full variable domain is GAGVSQSPRYKVAKRGQDVALRCDPISGHVSLFWYQQALGQGPEFLTYFQNEAQLDKSGLPSDRFFAERPEGSVSTLKIQRTQQEDSAVYLCASSSGQGAKNIQYFGAGTRLSVL.

The chain couples TRBV4-3 to TRBJ1-2; 8 nucleotides match TRBD1. The germline V gene has CDR1 LGHNA and CDR2 YSLEER. V shed 3 bases, J shed 8 bases, and the junction held 8 bases outside the gene matches. There are 14 residues in the CDR3. This CDR3 reads CASSQEQGVGGYTF. CDR3 nucleotide sequence: TGCGCCAGCAGCCAGGAACAGGGGGTAGGGGGCTACACCTTC.

The chain couples TRBV6-2 or TRBV6-3 to TRBJ2-5, with unresolved D. Trimming took off 2 bases at V and 5 bases at J, with 9 bases between the two ends. The CDR3 contains 13 residues. Germline CDR1 reads MNHEY; CDR2 reads SVGEGT. CDR3 bases: TGTGCCAGCAGTTACGGCATGAAGGAGACCCAGTACTTC. Protein product: CASSYGMKETQYF.

This clone was found a few times. The chain has TRBV5-6 and TRBJ2-4; 8 bases are a match to TRBD2. CDR1 is SGHDT and CDR2 is YYEEEE in the germline V gene. The CDR3 runs 19 residues. V shed 0 bases, J shed 0 bases, and the junction held 11 bases outside the gene matches. This chain's CDR3 is CASSLVAGGHNLAKNIQYF. DNA for the CDR3: TGTGCCAGCAGCTTGGTTGCGGGGGGCCATAACTTAGCCAAAAACATTCAGTACTTC.

The rearrangement links TRBV6-2 or TRBV6-3 to TRBJ2-4; D is unclear. With 3 bases removed from V and 9 bases from J, the gap between germline ends came to 18 bases. The germline gives CDR1 MNHEY, CDR2 SVGEGT. This CDR3 has 15 residues. The CDR3 bases are TGTGCCAGCAGTTATGTGTTCACAAAACAAACCATTCAGTACTTC. Protein: CASSYVFTKQTIQYF.

The V gene is TRBV5-1, the J gene TRBJ1-2, with TRBD1 as a possible D gene (5 bases). The CDR3 consists of 16 residues. Germline CDR1 is SGHRS and CDR2 is YFSETQ. The germline V and J ends were trimmed by 4 bases and 5 bases, with 21 bases remaining between them. This CDR3 reads CASSPPGIPGVYGYTF. The DNA for the CDR3 is TGCGCCAGCAGCCCCCCCGGGATCCCGGGGGTGTATGGCTACACCTTC.

The chain carries TRBV7-9 and TRBJ1-1, with a possible D match to TRBD1 (5 bases). The germline V gene has CDR1 SEHNR and CDR2 FQNEAQ (reference sequence). The CDR3 has 14 amino acids. Trimming shortened V by 6 bases and J by 0 bases, and 11 bases separated the two germline ends. The chain's CDR3 is CASRIGHLNTEAFF. For the CDR3, the DNA is TGTGCCAGCAGGATAGGACACCTGAACACTGAAGCTTTCTTT.

A single count supports this clone. This rearrangement joins TRBV4-1 to TRBJ2-2, with 8 bases fitting TRBD1. Germline assignment: CDR1 MGHRA and CDR2 YSYEKL. The trim removed 2 bases at V and 1 base at J, leaving 3 bases unmatched. The CDR3 totals 16 residues. Here the CDR3 reads CASSQLGTGNTGELFF. The CDR3 nucleotides read TGCGCCAGCAGCCAATTAGGGACAGGGAACACCGGGGAGCTGTTTTTT.

V usage is TRBV19 and J usage is TRBJ2-6; 7 nucleotides match TRBD2. V was clipped by 5 bases and J by 0 bases; unmatched bases: 7. This CDR3 has 17 amino acids. Germline CDR1 and CDR2: LNHDA and SQIVND (reference sequence). The CDR3 spells CASSSGTTRSGANVLTF. DNA for the CDR3: TGTGCCAGTAGTTCCGGGACTACTCGCTCTGGGGCCAACGTCCTGACTTTC.